A selection of T cell receptor beta chains follows, all from one sample in a study of cytomegalovirus exposure and HLA in healthy donors. Generated by immunoSEQ multiplex PCR, the TCRdb table keeps only in-frame clones and is missing some. The repertoire holds 150,000 to 200,000 clones, with 81% as singletons. The sample comprised PBMCs. The receptors shown here come from a man aged 18 to 29 in good health and CMV-seronegative. Both conserved end residues are part of each CDR3. The D gene is left open where the match is weak. Clone size appears in some rows only: once, few, many, or a class for an expanded clone.

CDR3 DNA | CDR3 protein | D gene | CDR3 length | J gene | clone size | V gene
TGTGCCAGCAGCTTACCTTCGGGGGGCGGGTACGAGCAGTACTTC | CASSLPSGGGYEQYF | - | 15 | TRBJ2-7 | - | TRBV11-2
TGTGCCAGCAGCCAAGCCCCAGGGCGAGGAAAAGATACGCAGTATTTT | CASSQAPGRGKDTQYF | - | 16 | TRBJ2-3 | - | TRBV4-2
TGCGCCAGCATCGTGAGGGTTATGAACACTGAAGCTTTCTTT | CASIVRVMNTEAFF | - | 14 | TRBJ1-1 | - | TRBV23-1
TGTGCCAGCAGCTTATCAGGGGTTGGTGAGCAGTTCTTC | CASSLSGVGEQFF | - | 13 | TRBJ2-1 | - | TRBV9
TGTGCCAGCAGACCCCCGGGACAGTACAATGAGCAGTTCTTC | CASRPPGQYNEQFF | TRBD1 | 14 | TRBJ2-1 | few | TRBV7-2
TGCGCCAGCAGCCAAGATTGGCAGTCATCCTACAATGAGCAGTTCTTC | CASSQDWQSSYNEQFF | - | 16 | TRBJ2-1 | - | TRBV4-3
TGTGCCAGCAGCCCTGGGACTATCCACGAGCAGTACTTC | CASSPGTIHEQYF | TRBD2 | 13 | TRBJ2-7 | once | TRBV7-9
TGTGCCACCACCCCTCCGGGGGGGGACGTCTACACCTTC | CATTPPGGDVYTF | - | 13 | TRBJ1-2 | - | TRBV15
TGTGCCAGCAGTCCCGGACTAGCGGGGGGGCCAAGGGGGGAGACCCAGTACTTC | CASSPGLAGGPRGETQYF | TRBD2 | 18 | TRBJ2-5 | - | TRBV27
TGTGCCAGCGGGAGAGACAGGGGAGAGACCCAGTACTTC | CASGRDRGETQYF | TRBD1 | 13 | TRBJ2-5 | - | TRBV28
TGCGCCAGCAGCCAAGGGCGCGGGGAAGCTAATGAAAAACTGTTTTTT | CASSQGRGEANEKLFF | - | 16 | TRBJ1-4 | - | TRBV4-1
TGTGCCAGCTCGCCAGCGGGAGGTAGCGGGAGGACGCGCTGGGATGAGCAGTTCTTC | CASSPAGGSGRTRWDEQFF | TRBD2 | 19 | TRBJ2-1 | - | TRBV18
TGCGCCAGCAGCTTGGGGTCCAGTGGCTACACCTTC | CASSLGSSGYTF | - | 12 | TRBJ1-2 | - | TRBV5-1
TGTGCCAGCAGGGTCCGGGGGAGCTCCTACGAGCAGTACTTC | CASRVRGSSYEQYF | - | 14 | TRBJ2-7 | few | TRBV28
TGTGCCAGCAGCTTTGGACAGCAAGAGACCCAGTACTTC | CASSFGQQETQYF | - | 13 | TRBJ2-5 | - | TRBV7-2
TGCGCCAGCAGCCAAGATCGATTAGTGGCTAGCGGCCCAGGGTGGACCCAGTACTTC | CASSQDRLVASGPGWTQYF | TRBD2 | 19 | TRBJ2-5 | - | TRBV4-3
TGTGCCAGCAGTAGCGGGGCGCGAGTGGAAAAACTGTTTTTT | CASSSGARVEKLFF | - | 14 | TRBJ1-4 | - | TRBV6-5
TGTGCCAGCAGCCTAAAGAACACCGGGGAGCTGTTTTTT | CASSLKNTGELFF | - | 13 | TRBJ2-2 | - | TRBV7-8
TGTGCCAGTAGTATAGTGGGCAGCTCCTACGAGCAGTACTTC | CASSIVGSSYEQYF | - | 14 | TRBJ2-7 | once | TRBV19
TGTGCCAGCAGGTCAGGGGTTTCTAGTGGAAACACCATATATTTT | CASRSGVSSGNTIYF | - | 15 | TRBJ1-3 | - | TRBV6-5
TGTGCCAGCTCACCACCCATCTTTGAGCGGAGTGACTCCTACGAGCAGTACTTC | CASSPPIFERSDSYEQYF | - | 18 | TRBJ2-7 | - | TRBV18
TGTGCCACGACCGGGACTCCTTACTACGAGCAGTACTTC | CATTGTPYYEQYF | - | 13 | TRBJ2-7 | - | TRBV7-8
TGTGCCAGTAGCCACACAGGGACTAATGAAAAACTGTTTTTT | CASSHTGTNEKLFF | - | 14 | TRBJ1-4 | - | TRBV19
TGCGCCAGCAGGAAGGGACAGGGGGCTGGTTACGAGCAGTACTTC | CASRKGQGAGYEQYF | TRBD1 | 15 | TRBJ2-7 | - | TRBV10-2
TGTGCCAGCAGCGTAGAACTCCTCTCCTACGAGCAGTACTTC | CASSVELLSYEQYF | - | 14 | TRBJ2-7 | - | TRBV9
TGTGCCAGTTCGACTGGACTTGTCCAAGAGACCCAGTACTTC | CASSTGLVQETQYF | - | 14 | TRBJ2-5 | few | TRBV6-1
TGCGCCAGCAGCCAGTTTAGCGGGGTGAGCGGGGAGCTGTTTTTT | CASSQFSGVSGELFF | TRBD2 | 15 | TRBJ2-2 | - | TRBV4-1
TGTGCCAGCAGTGAAGGGCAGGGACAGGGATCCAATGAGCAGTTCTTC | CASSEGQGQGSNEQFF | TRBD1 | 16 | TRBJ2-1 | - | TRBV6-1
TGTGCCAGCAGTGTCCTTGCGGGGGGAGGAGAGACCCAGTACTTC | CASSVLAGGGETQYF | TRBD2 | 15 | TRBJ2-5 | - | TRBV6-1
TGTGCCACCAGCAGAGATCGCGGCAATCAGCCCCAGCATTTT | CATSRDRGNQPQHF | - | 14 | TRBJ1-5 | - | TRBV15
TGTGCCAGCAGCTTAGGTCTAGCGGGGTTAACCTACGAGCAGTACTTC | CASSLGLAGLTYEQYF | TRBD2 | 16 | TRBJ2-7 | - | TRBV7-2
TGTGCCAGCAGCATCGGAAGAGGAGGACTGGAGACCCAGTACTTC | CASSIGRGGLETQYF | - | 15 | TRBJ2-5 | - | TRBV11-3
TGCGCCAGCAGCTTGAGCGGGGCTACCTCCTACAATGAGCAGTTCTTC | CASSLSGATSYNEQFF | TRBD2 | 16 | TRBJ2-1 | - | TRBV5-1
TGTGCCAGCCTGACTTGGGACACTGAAGCTTTCTTT | CASLTWDTEAFF | - | 12 | TRBJ1-1 | - | TRBV28
TGTGCCAGCAAAACGGGGACAGTTAGCAATCAGCCCCAGCATTTT | CASKTGTVSNQPQHF | TRBD1 | 15 | TRBJ1-5 | - | TRBV27
TGTGCCATACGAGACTCCGGGACAGGGGCAGAGGGCTACACCTTC | CAIRDSGTGAEGYTF | TRBD1 | 15 | TRBJ1-2 | - | TRBV10-3
TGTGCCAGCAGGGGGGACAGGAATAAAGAGACCCAGTACTTC | CASRGDRNKETQYF | TRBD1 | 14 | TRBJ2-5 | - | TRBV2
TGTGCCAGCGGGGCGGGAGGGCCCCCCAAGTACTTC | CASGAGGPPKYF | TRBD2 | 12 | TRBJ2-7 | - | TRBV6-6
TGTGCCAGCGAGGGGGCTTCCTACGAGCAGTACTTC | CASEGASYEQYF | TRBD1 | 12 | TRBJ2-7 | - | TRBV25-1
TGTGCCACCAGCAGATACCAGCGGGAGTACAATGAGCAGTTCTTC | CATSRYQREYNEQFF | TRBD2 | 15 | TRBJ2-1 | - | TRBV15
TGTGCCAGCAGCGCGACTAGCGGCAATGAGCAGTTCTTC | CASSATSGNEQFF | TRBD2 | 13 | TRBJ2-1 | - | TRBV9
TGCGCCAGCAGCACCGGACAGCAGTCTAACTATGGCTACACCTTC | CASSTGQQSNYGYTF | - | 15 | TRBJ1-2 | few | TRBV5-1
TGTGCCAGCAGCTTGGGACAGGGGAAAGAGACCCAGTACTTC | CASSLGQGKETQYF | TRBD1 | 14 | TRBJ2-5 | - | TRBV7-2
TGTGCCAGCAGTTTAGCGGGAGGCGCAGATACGCAGTATTTT | CASSLAGGADTQYF | TRBD2 | 14 | TRBJ2-3 | - | TRBV28
TGTGCCAGCAGTTCCAGGGGGCTGGTGGAGGAGACCCAGTACTTC | CASSSRGLVEETQYF | TRBD1 | 15 | TRBJ2-5 | - | TRBV7-6
TGCAGCGGGGTGGGTAGCGGGGATACGCAGTATTTT | CSGVGSGDTQYF | TRBD2 | 12 | TRBJ2-3 | - | TRBV29-1
TGTGCCAGCACCCCCGAGGGGGCTTACAATGAGCAGTTCTTC | CASTPEGAYNEQFF | TRBD1 | 14 | TRBJ2-1 | - | TRBV11-2
TGTGCCAGCAGCTTCTCCAGGGATGGGACCCAGTACTTC | CASSFSRDGTQYF | - | 13 | TRBJ2-5 | - | TRBV11-2
TGTGCCAGCAGCGTAGGGCTAGCGGGAGAAGGAGAGCAGTTCTTC | CASSVGLAGEGEQFF | TRBD2 | 15 | TRBJ2-1 | few | TRBV9
TGTGCCAGCAACACAGGGGGCGACAGGTCTGAAGCTTTCTTT | CASNTGGDRSEAFF | TRBD1 | 14 | TRBJ1-1 | - | TRBV7-2
TGCGCCAGCAGCGCACGCCCTAGCGGGGGGGCCGGTGGAGAGACCCAGTACTTC | CASSARPSGGAGGETQYF | TRBD2 | 18 | TRBJ2-5 | - | TRBV4-3
TGTGCCAGCTGTGGACAGGGGGCTAATGAAAAACTGTTTTTT | CASCGQGANEKLFF | TRBD1 | 14 | TRBJ1-4 | - | TRBV2
TGTGCCAGCAGGGCCGGGACAGGTTACGGCTACACCTTC | CASRAGTGYGYTF | TRBD1 | 13 | TRBJ1-2 | - | TRBV6-1